This T cell receptor (beta chain) was identified in a study of blood T cell repertoires in COVID-19 (dated by TCRdb to about 2020). At the level of the whole study: Collaborator samples came from the United States, Italy and Spain and covered acute and convalescent phases of COVID-19. The prospective study material was composed of cDNA or gDNA derived from T cells, B-cell-depleted T cells, or PBMCs. Subjects who had been exposed to COVID-19, were actively infected with it, or had recovered from it provided the deeply sampled blood TCRbeta repertoires that made up the dataset. The repertoires were released in a freely available public database meant as a resource for research on the immune response to SARS-CoV-2. The samples were drawn from the first 160 participants of the ongoing ImmuneRACE study and from over 950 subjects provided by 6 global collaborators. The sample metadata nearly always contained a de-identified subject ID, COVID-19 status, age in years and sex. Where available, HLA class I and class II types were obtained from metadata supplied by the sample provider rather than from assay-based typing. General conclusions and limits of the study: The quantity of clinical and demographic metadata differed by source and by participant and was supplied without curation.

The immunoSEQ Assay, a bias-controlled multiplex PCR, was used to amplify TCRbeta CDR3 regions from genomic DNA. The authors' pipeline ran thus. The number of nucleated cells in each sample was estimated by amplification of reference gene primers within the assay. To quantify the absolute abundance of each unique TCRbeta CDR3 rearrangement, sequence reads were collapsed and filtered. For each sample, productive Simpson clonality was calculated as the square root of Simpson's diversity index across productive rearrangements. In TCRdb, the immuneACCESS table is reduced to in-frame sequences with V and J assigned. These tables do not hold every clone; where another copy was compared, an unresolved V gene accounts for under half, and the others remain unexplained. The V and J calls and clone size come from that table; D and trimming were worked out from the DNA. Present in this sample are some 220,000 clones, 88% of which were seen just once. Roughly 2.7% of the sample comes from the top ten.

The junction shows trimming of 4 bases on V and 5 bases on J, plus 5 bases between the germline ends. The cysteine opens and the phenylalanine closes a CDR3 of 12 amino acids. Only CDR3 DNA remains: 36 bases, in frame from the first base. CDR1 and CDR2 were assigned from the germline V gene as MDHEN and SYDVKM. Regarding this clone: This receptor's antigen is unknown. Base qualities are not provided; no much larger clone lies one nucleotide away.

In the prospective study, participants were roughly 18 to 89 years old, resided in approximately 22 geographic areas of the United States, and were enrolled through a virtual design. Cohort assignment in the prospective study relied on participant-reported clinical history from a screening survey and a study questionnaire. Recovered participants in ImmuneRACE Cohort 3 were defined by two consecutive negative NP/OP PCR tests, clearance by a healthcare professional, or resolution of symptoms. In the prospective study, mobile phlebotomists collected whole blood, serum and a nasopharyngeal or oropharyngeal swab from each participant. Additional blood draws and questionnaires over an approximately 2-month period could optionally be provided by prospective study participants. Blood samples from the prospective study were shipped frozen or at room temperature prior to DNA extraction.

In this chain, TRBV28 is recombined with TRBJ1-4; no D gene can be assigned with confidence. Sequences were obtained from PBMCs or T cells enriched from blood (not recorded which). The receptor was derived from a woman aged 25 to 45 who had recovered from COVID-19. The CDR3 protein: CASSSQNEKLFF. The nucleotide sequence is TGTGCCAGCAGTTCCCAAAATGAAAAACTGTTTTTT.